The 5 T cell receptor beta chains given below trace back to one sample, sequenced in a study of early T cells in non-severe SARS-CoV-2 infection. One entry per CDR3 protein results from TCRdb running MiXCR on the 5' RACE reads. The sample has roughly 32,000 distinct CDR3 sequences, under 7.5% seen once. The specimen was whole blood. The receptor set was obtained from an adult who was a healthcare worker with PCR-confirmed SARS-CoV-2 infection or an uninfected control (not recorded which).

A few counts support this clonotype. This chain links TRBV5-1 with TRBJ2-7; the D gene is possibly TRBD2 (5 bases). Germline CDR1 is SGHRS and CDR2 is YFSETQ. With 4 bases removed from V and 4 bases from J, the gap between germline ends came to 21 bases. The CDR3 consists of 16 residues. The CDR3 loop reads CASSPAPEGGRYEQYF. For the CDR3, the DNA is TGCGCCAGCAGCCCAGCCCCCGAGGGTGGTAGGTACGAGCAGTACTTC.

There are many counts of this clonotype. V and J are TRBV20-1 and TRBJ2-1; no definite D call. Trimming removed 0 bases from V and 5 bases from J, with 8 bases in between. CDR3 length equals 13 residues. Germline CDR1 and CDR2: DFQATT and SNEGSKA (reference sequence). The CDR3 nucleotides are TGCAGTGCTAGAGATAACATCCACAATGAGCAGTTCTTC. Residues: CSARDNIHNEQFF.

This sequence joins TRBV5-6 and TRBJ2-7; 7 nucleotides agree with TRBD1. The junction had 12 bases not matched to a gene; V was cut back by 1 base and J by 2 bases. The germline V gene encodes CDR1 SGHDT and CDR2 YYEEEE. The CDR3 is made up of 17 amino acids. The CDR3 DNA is TGTGCCAGCAGCTTGCCACCAGGTAGGCAGGGGGCCTACGAGCAGTACTTC. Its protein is CASSLPPGRQGAYEQYF.

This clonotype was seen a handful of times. CDR3 sequence (DNA): TGCGCCAGCAGCTTGGATCCGAACACTGAAGCTTTCTTT. Its protein product is CASSLDPNTEAFF. The chain is built from TRBV5-1 and TRBJ1-1; D not resolved. The CDR3 covers 13 residues. V was cut by 0 bases and J by 1 base, with 4 bases left in between. Germline V gives CDR1 SGHRS, CDR2 YFSETQ. The whole variable domain, filled in from reference TRBV5-1 and TRBJ1-1, reads KAGVTQTPRYLIKTRGQQVTLSCSPISGHRSVSWYQQTPGQGLQFLFEYFSETQRNKGNFPGRFSGRQFSNSRSEMNVSTLELGDSALYLCASSLDPNTEAFFGQGTRLTVV.

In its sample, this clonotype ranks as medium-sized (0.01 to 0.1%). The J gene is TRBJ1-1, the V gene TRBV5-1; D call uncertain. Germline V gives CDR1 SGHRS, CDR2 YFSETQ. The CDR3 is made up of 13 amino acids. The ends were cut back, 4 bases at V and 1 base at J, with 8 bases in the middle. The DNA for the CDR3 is TGCGCCAGCAGCATAACAGAGAACACTGAAGCTTTCTTT. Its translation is CASSITENTEAFF.